This is a list of T cell receptor beta chains from one sample in a study of blood T cell repertoires in COVID-19. Only in-frame clones appear in the TCRdb table, and some are missing; sequencing was by immunoSEQ multiplex PCR. The sample records tens of thousands of clones, roughly nine tenths being singletons. The material sequenced was peripheral blood. The receptors stem from a man aged 45-60 years with acute or convalescent COVID-19. CDR3s include the opening cysteine and the closing phenylalanine or tryptophan. The D gene is left open where the match is weak. Some rows have no size entry. The others give once, few or many, or a class for an expanded clone.

abundance: .; d_gene: TRBD1; v_gene: TRBV20-1; j_gene: TRBJ1-1; CDR3aa: CSASSGGRTEAFF; CDR3nt: TGCAGTGCTAGTTCAGGGGGTCGAACTGAAGCTTTCTTT
abundance: .; d_gene: TRBD1; v_gene: TRBV11-3; j_gene: TRBJ2-3; CDR3aa: CASSVGQGARDTQYF; CDR3nt: TGTGCCAGCAGCGTTGGACAGGGCGCTCGAGATACGCAGTATTTT
abundance: .; d_gene: TRBD1; v_gene: TRBV27; j_gene: TRBJ2-7; CDR3aa: CASSSAGTGAGEQYF; CDR3nt: TGTGCCAGCAGTTCCGCCGGGACAGGGGCGGGCGAGCAGTACTTC
abundance: .; d_gene: .; v_gene: TRBV3-1/TRBV3-2; j_gene: TRBJ1-2; CDR3aa: CASSQNTGSDGYTF; CDR3nt: TGTGCCAGCAGCCAAAATACAGGGTCGGATGGCTACACCTTC
abundance: .; d_gene: TRBD1; v_gene: TRBV7-2; j_gene: TRBJ2-1; CDR3aa: CASSSDRAGYNEQFF; CDR3nt: TGTGCCAGCAGCTCGGACAGGGCGGGCTACAATGAGCAGTTCTTC
abundance: .; d_gene: .; v_gene: TRBV7-9; j_gene: TRBJ1-2; CDR3aa: CASSADEGRRNDGYTF; CDR3nt: TGTGCCAGCAGCGCCGACGAGGGCAGGAGAAATGATGGCTACACCTTC
abundance: .; d_gene: .; v_gene: TRBV7-9; j_gene: TRBJ2-1; CDR3aa: CASSRDRQQFF; CDR3nt: TGTGCCAGCAGCAGAGACAGGCAGCAGTTCTTC
abundance: .; d_gene: .; v_gene: TRBV28; j_gene: TRBJ1-4; CDR3aa: CASSLEDSTNEKLFF; CDR3nt: TGTGCCAGCAGCTTAGAGGACAGCACGAATGAAAAACTGTTTTTT
abundance: .; d_gene: .; v_gene: TRBV7-2; j_gene: TRBJ1-1; CDR3aa: CASSGGRNTEAFF; CDR3nt: TGTGCCAGCAGCGGGGGCCGGAACACTGAAGCTTTCTTT
abundance: once; d_gene: .; v_gene: TRBV6-2/TRBV6-3; j_gene: TRBJ1-5; CDR3aa: CASSQQGVGHF; CDR3nt: TGTGCCAGCAGCCAACAGGGAGTCGGCCATTTT
abundance: .; d_gene: .; v_gene: TRBV5-1; j_gene: TRBJ1-2; CDR3aa: CASSYNGERNYGYTF; CDR3nt: TGCGCCAGCAGCTACAACGGGGAGAGGAACTATGGCTACACCTTC
abundance: .; d_gene: TRBD2; v_gene: TRBV11-2; j_gene: TRBJ2-4; CDR3aa: CASSSTSGSGIQYF; CDR3nt: TGTGCCAGCAGCTCCACTAGCGGGAGTGGCATTCAGTACTTC
abundance: .; d_gene: .; v_gene: TRBV5-1; j_gene: TRBJ1-1; CDR3aa: CASSLHRYSNTEAFF; CDR3nt: TGCGCCAGCAGCTTGCACCGATACTCGAACACTGAAGCTTTCTTT
abundance: few; d_gene: .; v_gene: TRBV25-1; j_gene: TRBJ1-1; CDR3aa: CASIEGPEAFF; CDR3nt: TGTGCCAGCATAGAGGGCCCTGAAGCTTTCTTT
abundance: .; d_gene: TRBD2; v_gene: TRBV4-1; j_gene: TRBJ2-7; CDR3aa: CASSHLAGRRNEQYF; CDR3nt: TGCGCCAGCAGCCACCTAGCGGGCCGGCGAAACGAGCAGTACTTC
abundance: .; d_gene: TRBD1; v_gene: TRBV10-3; j_gene: TRBJ2-3; CDR3aa: CAINSHVGKQGNSTDTQYF; CDR3nt: TGTGCCATCAACTCCCATGTTGGGAAACAGGGGAATAGCACAGATACGCAGTATTTT
abundance: .; d_gene: .; v_gene: TRBV7-8; j_gene: TRBJ2-1; CDR3aa: CASSQTGYNEQFF; CDR3nt: TGTGCCAGCAGCCAAACAGGGTACAATGAGCAGTTCTTC
abundance: .; d_gene: TRBD1; v_gene: TRBV6-5; j_gene: TRBJ2-4; CDR3aa: CASSQQGRAKYF; CDR3nt: TGTGCCAGCAGCCAACAGGGGCGCGCTAAGTACTTC
abundance: .; d_gene: TRBD1; v_gene: TRBV28; j_gene: TRBJ1-5; CDR3aa: CASRTGGSNQPQHF; CDR3nt: TGTGCCAGCCGGACAGGGGGAAGCAATCAGCCCCAGCATTTT
abundance: .; d_gene: TRBD2; v_gene: TRBV5-1; j_gene: TRBJ2-3; CDR3aa: CASSLGGRIGTDTQYF; CDR3nt: TGCGCCAGCAGCTTAGGCGGGAGGATAGGCACAGATACGCAGTATTTT
abundance: .; d_gene: TRBD1; v_gene: TRBV11-2; j_gene: TRBJ1-5; CDR3aa: CASSSTETGGVGNQPQHF; CDR3nt: TGTGCCAGCAGCTCTACGGAAACAGGGGGGGTGGGCAATCAGCCCCAGCATTTT
abundance: .; d_gene: TRBD2; v_gene: TRBV27; j_gene: TRBJ2-5; CDR3aa: CASSFGGRSETQYF; CDR3nt: TGTGCCAGCAGTTTTGGCGGGAGATCGGAGACCCAGTACTTC
abundance: .; d_gene: .; v_gene: TRBV3-1/TRBV3-2; j_gene: TRBJ2-5; CDR3aa: CASSQDSLAFQTQYF; CDR3nt: TGTGCCAGCAGCCAAGATAGCCTAGCGTTTCAGACCCAGTACTTC
abundance: few; d_gene: TRBD2; v_gene: TRBV7-3; j_gene: TRBJ2-1; CDR3aa: CASSLRGTGTSGRGNEQFF; CDR3nt: TGTGCCAGCAGCTTAAGAGGCACCGGGACTAGCGGGAGAGGTAATGAGCAGTTCTTC
abundance: .; d_gene: .; v_gene: TRBV7-6; j_gene: TRBJ1-6; CDR3aa: CASSATGYGNSPLHF; CDR3nt: TGTGCCAGCAGCGCGACAGGATATGGGAATTCACCCCTCCACTTT
abundance: .; d_gene: .; v_gene: TRBV6-5; j_gene: TRBJ2-1; CDR3aa: CASSYSFDRGGQFF; CDR3nt: TGTGCCAGCAGTTACTCCTTCGACCGAGGGGGGCAGTTCTTC
abundance: .; d_gene: .; v_gene: TRBV6-5; j_gene: TRBJ1-4; CDR3aa: CASSYGPGGVSEKLFF; CDR3nt: TGTGCCAGCAGTTACGGCCCCGGCGGTGTGTCGGAAAAACTGTTTTTT
abundance: .; d_gene: .; v_gene: TRBV5-6; j_gene: TRBJ2-2; CDR3aa: CASSLMGQNTGELFF; CDR3nt: TGTGCCAGCAGCTTGATGGGACAAAACACCGGGGAGCTGTTTTTT
abundance: .; d_gene: TRBD2; v_gene: TRBV11-3; j_gene: TRBJ2-3; CDR3aa: CASSLRLAGGFGTDTQYF; CDR3nt: TGTGCCAGCAGCTTACGCCTAGCGGGAGGTTTCGGCACAGATACGCAGTATTTT
abundance: once; d_gene: .; v_gene: TRBV27; j_gene: TRBJ2-7; CDR3aa: CASSTVLSEQYF; CDR3nt: TGTGCCAGCAGTACAGTATTATCCGAGCAGTACTTC
abundance: .; d_gene: TRBD2; v_gene: TRBV28; j_gene: TRBJ2-5; CDR3aa: CASSGEGYQETQYF; CDR3nt: TGTGCCAGCAGCGGGGAGGGGTACCAAGAGACCCAGTACTTC
abundance: .; d_gene: TRBD2; v_gene: TRBV5-1; j_gene: TRBJ2-2; CDR3aa: CASSPRLAGATGELFF; CDR3nt: TGCGCCAGCAGCCCCCGACTAGCGGGAGCGACCGGGGAGCTGTTTTTT
abundance: .; d_gene: .; v_gene: TRBV11-3; j_gene: TRBJ2-3; CDR3aa: CASSLDLDINGGSGVLVTDTQYF; CDR3nt: TGTGCCAGCAGCTTAGATCTTGATATAAATGGGGGGTCTGGAGTCCTTGTCACAGATACGCAGTATTTT
abundance: .; d_gene: .; v_gene: TRBV25-1; j_gene: TRBJ1-1; CDR3aa: CASSEYTGGGGEAFF; CDR3nt: TGTGCCAGCAGTGAATATACGGGGGGAGGTGGTGAAGCTTTCTTT
abundance: .; d_gene: TRBD2; v_gene: TRBV5-1; j_gene: TRBJ2-1; CDR3aa: CASSPSGRSSYNEQFF; CDR3nt: TGCGCCAGCAGCCCCAGCGGGAGGAGCTCCTACAATGAGCAGTTCTTC
abundance: .; d_gene: .; v_gene: TRBV19; j_gene: TRBJ1-2; CDR3aa: CASNNYRESFGYTF; CDR3nt: TGTGCCAGTAATAATTACAGGGAATCTTTTGGCTACACCTTC
abundance: .; d_gene: TRBD2; v_gene: TRBV5-4; j_gene: TRBJ2-7; CDR3aa: CASSQGGLAGGYEQYF; CDR3nt: TGTGCCAGCAGCCAGGGGGGACTAGCGGGAGGCTACGAGCAGTACTTC
abundance: .; d_gene: TRBD1; v_gene: TRBV6-2/TRBV6-3; j_gene: TRBJ1-5; CDR3aa: CASSYGAQGLRGDSNQPQHF; CDR3nt: TGTGCCAGCAGTTACGGGGCACAGGGGTTGAGGGGTGATAGCAATCAGCCCCAGCATTTT
abundance: .; d_gene: TRBD1; v_gene: TRBV18; j_gene: TRBJ1-4; CDR3aa: CASSSGQGGEKLFF; CDR3nt: TGTGCCAGCTCATCGGGACAGGGGGGAGAAAAACTGTTTTTT
abundance: .; d_gene: TRBD1; v_gene: TRBV3-1/TRBV3-2; j_gene: TRBJ1-2; CDR3aa: CASGRQGANYGYTF; CDR3nt: TGTGCCAGCGGCCGACAGGGGGCTAACTATGGCTACACCTTC
abundance: once; d_gene: .; v_gene: TRBV14; j_gene: TRBJ2-1; CDR3aa: CASSPDSSTSPYNEQFF; CDR3nt: TGTGCCAGCAGCCCAGACTCCTCGACTAGTCCCTACAATGAGCAGTTCTTC
abundance: .; d_gene: .; v_gene: TRBV4-3; j_gene: TRBJ1-4; CDR3aa: CASSQNNGGEKLFF; CDR3nt: TGCGCCAGCAGCCAGAACAACGGGGGGGAAAAACTGTTTTTT
abundance: .; d_gene: .; v_gene: TRBV28; j_gene: TRBJ2-2; CDR3aa: CASSDGQDYPANTGELFF; CDR3nt: TGTGCCAGCAGTGATGGACAGGACTACCCTGCGAACACCGGGGAGCTGTTTTTT
abundance: .; d_gene: TRBD2; v_gene: TRBV20-1; j_gene: TRBJ2-5; CDR3aa: CSASYTSGRETQYF; CDR3nt: TGCAGTGCTAGTTATACTAGCGGGAGAGAGACCCAGTACTTC
abundance: .; d_gene: .; v_gene: TRBV2; j_gene: TRBJ1-1; CDR3aa: CATTDRTSNTEAFF; CDR3nt: TGTGCCACGACCGACAGGACATCGAACACTGAAGCTTTCTTT
abundance: .; d_gene: .; v_gene: TRBV27; j_gene: TRBJ1-2; CDR3aa: CASSPRGVGYGYTF; CDR3nt: TGTGCCAGCAGCCCCCGGGGGGTCGGCTATGGCTACACCTTC
abundance: .; d_gene: TRBD1; v_gene: TRBV15; j_gene: TRBJ2-3; CDR3aa: CATSRGADRSTDTQYF; CDR3nt: TGTGCCACCAGCAGAGGGGCGGACAGGAGCACAGATACGCAGTATTTT
abundance: once; d_gene: .; v_gene: TRBV5-4; j_gene: TRBJ2-5; CDR3aa: CASSTRDTEETQYF; CDR3nt: TGTGCCAGCAGCACCCGGGACACAGAAGAGACCCAGTACTTC
abundance: .; d_gene: TRBD1; v_gene: TRBV5-6; j_gene: TRBJ1-2; CDR3aa: CASSSVDRGGGYTF; CDR3nt: TGTGCCAGCAGCTCTGTGGACAGGGGCGGTGGCTACACCTTC
abundance: .; d_gene: .; v_gene: TRBV21-1; j_gene: TRBJ1-4; CDR3aa: CASSPTDRMGEKLFF; CDR3nt: TGTGCCAGCAGCCCGACAGACCGGATGGGTGAAAAACTGTTTTTT
abundance: .; d_gene: TRBD1; v_gene: TRBV13; j_gene: TRBJ1-5; CDR3aa: CASSGQGGQPQHF; CDR3nt: TGTGCCAGCAGCGGACAGGGGGGTCAGCCCCAGCATTTT
abundance: .; d_gene: .; v_gene: TRBV29-1; j_gene: TRBJ2-7; CDR3aa: CSVVRADYEQYF; CDR3nt: TGCAGCGTTGTCAGGGCCGACTACGAGCAGTACTTC